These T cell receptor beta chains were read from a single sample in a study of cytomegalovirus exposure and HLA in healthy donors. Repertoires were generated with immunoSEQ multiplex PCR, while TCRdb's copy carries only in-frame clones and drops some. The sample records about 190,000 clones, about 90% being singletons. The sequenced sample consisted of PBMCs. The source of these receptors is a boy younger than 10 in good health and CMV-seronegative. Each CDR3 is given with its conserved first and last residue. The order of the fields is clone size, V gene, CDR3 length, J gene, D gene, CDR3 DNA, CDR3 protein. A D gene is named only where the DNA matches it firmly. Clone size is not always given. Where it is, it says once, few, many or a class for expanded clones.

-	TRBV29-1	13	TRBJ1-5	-	TGCAGCGTTGCGGAGTATAGCAATCAGCCCCAGCATTTT	CSVAEYSNQPQHF
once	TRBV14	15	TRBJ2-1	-	TGTGCCAGCAGCCAAGAGGCCAGCTCCTACAATGAGCAGTTCTTC	CASSQEASSYNEQFF
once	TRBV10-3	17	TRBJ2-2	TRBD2	TGTGCCATCAGTGCCGACCCACTAGCGGGGGCTGAAGGGGAGCTGTTTTTT	CAISADPLAGAEGELFF
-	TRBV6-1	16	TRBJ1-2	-	TGTGCCAGCAGTGATTTGTACAGGCTCCCGTTACATGGCTACACCTTC	CASSDLYRLPLHGYTF
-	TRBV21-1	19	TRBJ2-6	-	TGTGCCAGCAGCGAAGTTGTCGAGCGGGGGGCCTCTGGGGCCAACGTCCTGACTTTC	CASSEVVERGASGANVLTF
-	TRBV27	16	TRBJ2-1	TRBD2	TGTGCCAGCAGTTACGGGACTAGCGGAAACTACAATGAGCAGTTCTTC	CASSYGTSGNYNEQFF
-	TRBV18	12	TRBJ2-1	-	TGTGCCAGCTCACGGGCCGCAAGGGAGCAGTTCTTC	CASSRAAREQFF
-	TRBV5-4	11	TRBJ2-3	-	TGTGCCAGCAGCTCAGGTGATACGCAGTATTTT	CASSSGDTQYF
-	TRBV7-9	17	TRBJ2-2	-	TGTGCCAGCAGCTTAGCCCTCCACAGGGACGACACCGGGGAGCTGTTTTTT	CASSLALHRDDTGELFF
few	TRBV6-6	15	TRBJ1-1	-	TGTGCCAGCAGTTACTCGGTTCAGGGGAACACTGAAGCTTTCTTT	CASSYSVQGNTEAFF
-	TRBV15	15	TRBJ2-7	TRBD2	TGTGCCACCAGCAGAGATCGCAGCGGGACCTACGAGCAGTACTTC	CATSRDRSGTYEQYF
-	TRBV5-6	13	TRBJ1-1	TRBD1	TGTGCCAGCAGCTCGGGACAGCACACTGAAGCTTTCTTT	CASSSGQHTEAFF
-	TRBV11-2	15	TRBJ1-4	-	TGTGCCAGCAGCTCCGGACTCCGCCAGAATGAAAAACTGTTTTTT	CASSSGLRQNEKLFF
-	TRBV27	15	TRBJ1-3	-	TGTGCCAGCAGTTTAGACAGCAACTCTGGAAACACCATATATTTT	CASSLDSNSGNTIYF
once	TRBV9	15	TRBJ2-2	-	TGTGCCAGCAGCGTAAAGGGAGAAGGGACCGGGGAGCTGTTTTTT	CASSVKGEGTGELFF
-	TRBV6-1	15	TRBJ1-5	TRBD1	TGTGCCAGCAGTGAGGGGAACAGGGGTGGTCAGCCCCAGCATTTT	CASSEGNRGGQPQHF
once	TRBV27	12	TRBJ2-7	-	TGTGCCAGCACCTCCCGGGGATACGAGCAGTACTTC	CASTSRGYEQYF
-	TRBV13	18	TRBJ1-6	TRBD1	TGTGCCAGCAGCTCCCTATTAAACTCCGGGACAGTGAATTCACCCCTCCACTTT	CASSSLLNSGTVNSPLHF
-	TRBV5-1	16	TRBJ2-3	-	TGCGCCAGCAGCTTGGCCCCCGGTACGGGGGCAGATACGCAGTATTTT	CASSLAPGTGADTQYF
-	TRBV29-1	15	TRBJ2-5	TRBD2	TGCAGCGTTGAGCTAGCGGGAGCCGCTCGGGAGACCCAGTACTTC	CSVELAGAARETQYF
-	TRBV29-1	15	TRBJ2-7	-	TGCAGCGTTGCCCCGGGTGCGGCGGGCGCTTACGAGCAGTACTTC	CSVAPGAAGAYEQYF
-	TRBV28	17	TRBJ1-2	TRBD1	TGTGCCAGCAGGATCCGGGACAGGGAATATGCCCAGCATGGCTACACCTTC	CASRIRDREYAQHGYTF
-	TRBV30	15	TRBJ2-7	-	TGTGCCTGGAGTGTGAGTACAGGGTGGTTCTACGAGCAGTACTTC	CAWSVSTGWFYEQYF
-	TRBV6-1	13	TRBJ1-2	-	TGTGCCAGCAGTGCGATAGAGGGCTATGGCTACACCTTC	CASSAIEGYGYTF
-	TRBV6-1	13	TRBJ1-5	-	TGTGCCAGCAGTGAAAATAGAGATCAGCCCCAGCATTTT	CASSENRDQPQHF
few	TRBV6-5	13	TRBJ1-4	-	TGTGCCAGCACCCCCGGAGGTTCGGGAAAACTGTTTTTT	CASTPGGSGKLFF
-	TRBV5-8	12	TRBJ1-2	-	TGTGCCAGCAGCATCCAGAACTATGGCTACACCTTC	CASSIQNYGYTF
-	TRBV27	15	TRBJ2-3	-	TGTGCCAGCAGTTTATTCCCTAGACGCACAGATACGCAGTATTTT	CASSLFPRRTDTQYF
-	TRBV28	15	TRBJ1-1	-	TGTGCCAGCAGCAAACCTCTCCAGGGGAACACTGAAGCTTTCTTT	CASSKPLQGNTEAFF
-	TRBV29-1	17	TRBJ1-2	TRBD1	TGCAGCGTTGACCCCCCGACCGGGACAGGGAGAGACTATGGCTACACCTTC	CSVDPPTGTGRDYGYTF
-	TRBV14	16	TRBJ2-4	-	TGTGCCAGCAGCCAAGCCCAAACTCTAGCCAAAAACATTCAGTACTTC	CASSQAQTLAKNIQYF
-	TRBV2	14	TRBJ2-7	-	TGTGCCAGCAGTGAAGAGATGGCGGGGTACGAGCAGTACTTC	CASSEEMAGYEQYF
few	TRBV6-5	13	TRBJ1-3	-	TGTGCCAGCAGCAGGACAGTTGGAAACACCATATATTTT	CASSRTVGNTIYF
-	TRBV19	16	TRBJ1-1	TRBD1	TGTGCCAGTAGTATGATCGTAGGCAGGGGGCTAACTGAAGCTTTCTTT	CASSMIVGRGLTEAFF
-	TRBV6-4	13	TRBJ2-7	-	TGTGCCAGCAGAGAGATGAACTCCTACGAGCAGTACTTC	CASREMNSYEQYF
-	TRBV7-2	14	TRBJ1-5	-	TGTGCCAGCAGCGTAACAGGGCCGGGGCAGCCCCAGCATTTT	CASSVTGPGQPQHF
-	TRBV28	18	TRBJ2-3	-	TGTGCCAGCAGTCCGACCATATCAGGAAGGGACTTCACAGATACGCAGTATTTT	CASSPTISGRDFTDTQYF
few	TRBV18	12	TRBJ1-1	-	TGTGCCAGCTCACCTGATGGGCCTGAAGCTTTCTTT	CASSPDGPEAFF
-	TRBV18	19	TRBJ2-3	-	TGTGCCAGCTCACCACTTGGGCCCGGGAGCCATCCAAAGGCAGATACGCAGTATTTT	CASSPLGPGSHPKADTQYF
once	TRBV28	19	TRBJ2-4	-	TGTGCCAGCAGTTGGGGCAGGTCTTCACCCATACTAGCCAAAAACATTCAGTACTTC	CASSWGRSSPILAKNIQYF